This T cell receptor (beta chain) is from a study of cytomegalovirus exposure and HLA in healthy donors. Findings and limits, study-wide: Most subjects' HLA-A and HLA-B alleles were reportedly predicted from TCR beta sequences. Altogether, 164 TCR beta chains were recorded as cytomegalovirus-associated. Later work associated roughly 17,000 TCR beta sequences with HLA alleles at 0.05 false discovery rate. Researchers reported from a later analysis that most CMV-associated TCR beta chains appeared HLA-restricted.

13 Jbeta primers and 60 Vbeta primers were used for the PCR. Only in-frame clones appear in the TCRdb table, and some are missing; sequencing was by immunoSEQ multiplex PCR. This table holds about 48,000 clones. On this clone: What it recognizes is unknown.

The V and J ends lost 4 bases and 4 bases respectively, with 10 bases between them. CDR1 is PRHDT and CDR2 is FYEKMQ in the germline V gene (reference sequence). The CDR3 spans 13 residues. This receptor was taken from a woman aged 40 to 49 in good health and CMV-seronegative. Sequencing was carried out using PBMCs. This chain connects TRBV13 to TRBJ1-2; D call uncertain. The CDR3 reads CASSSAHIYGYTF. In DNA form, the CDR3 reads TGTGCCAGCAGCTCCGCGCATATCTATGGCTACACCTTC.